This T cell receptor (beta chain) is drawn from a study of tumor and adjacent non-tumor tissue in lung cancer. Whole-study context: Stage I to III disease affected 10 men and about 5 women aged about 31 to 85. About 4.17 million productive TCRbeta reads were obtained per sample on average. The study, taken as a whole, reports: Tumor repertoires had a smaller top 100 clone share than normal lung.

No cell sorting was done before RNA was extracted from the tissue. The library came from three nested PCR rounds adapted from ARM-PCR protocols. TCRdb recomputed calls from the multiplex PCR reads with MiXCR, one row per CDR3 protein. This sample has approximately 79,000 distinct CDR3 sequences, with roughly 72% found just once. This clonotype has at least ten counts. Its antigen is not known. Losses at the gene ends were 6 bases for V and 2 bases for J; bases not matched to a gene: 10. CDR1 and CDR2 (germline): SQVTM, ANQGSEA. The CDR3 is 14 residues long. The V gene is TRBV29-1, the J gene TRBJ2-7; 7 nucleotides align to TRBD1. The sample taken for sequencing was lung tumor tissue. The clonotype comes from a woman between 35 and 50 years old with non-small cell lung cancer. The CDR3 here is CSVQLTGVTYEQYF. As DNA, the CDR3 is TGCAGCGTCCAACTCACAGGGGTGACCTACGAGCAGTACTTC.